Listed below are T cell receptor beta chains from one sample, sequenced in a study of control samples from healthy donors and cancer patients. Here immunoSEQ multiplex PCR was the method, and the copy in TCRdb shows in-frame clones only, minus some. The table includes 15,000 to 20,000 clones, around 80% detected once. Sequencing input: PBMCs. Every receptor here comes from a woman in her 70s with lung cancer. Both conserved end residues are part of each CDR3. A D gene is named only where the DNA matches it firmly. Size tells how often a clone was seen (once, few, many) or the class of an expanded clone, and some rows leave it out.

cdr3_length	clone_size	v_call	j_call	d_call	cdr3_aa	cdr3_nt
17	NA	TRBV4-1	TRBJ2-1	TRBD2	CASSQTSGTSPYNEQFF	TGCGCCAGCAGCCAAACCTCCGGGACTAGTCCCTACAATGAGCAGTTCTTC
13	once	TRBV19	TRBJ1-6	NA	CASSGTINSPLHF	TGTGCCAGTAGCGGGACAATTAATTCACCCCTCCACTTT
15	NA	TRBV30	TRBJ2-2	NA	CAWSVRGFHTGELFF	TGTGCCTGGAGTGTACGGGGATTTCATACCGGGGAGCTGTTTTTT
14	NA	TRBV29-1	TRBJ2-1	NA	CSALFRSSYNEQFF	TGCAGCGCTCTATTTCGGAGCTCCTACAATGAGCAGTTCTTC
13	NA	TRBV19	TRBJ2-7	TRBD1	CASSLKGTGEQYF	TGTGCCAGTAGTTTAAAAGGGACAGGAGAGCAGTACTTC
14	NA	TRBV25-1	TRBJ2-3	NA	CASSVTAATDTQYF	TGTGCCAGCAGTGTGACAGCTGCCACAGATACGCAGTATTTT
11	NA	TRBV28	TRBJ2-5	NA	CASSFKETQYF	TGTGCCAGCAGTTTTAAAGAGACCCAGTACTTC
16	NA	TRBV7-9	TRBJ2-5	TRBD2	CASSPGTSGTIVTQYF	TGTGCCAGCAGCCCAGGGACTAGCGGGACCATAGTGACCCAGTACTTC
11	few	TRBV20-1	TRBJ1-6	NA	CSARGQSPLHF	TGCAGTGCTAGGGGCCAGTCACCCCTCCACTTT
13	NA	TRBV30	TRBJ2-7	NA	CAWRRGGRGEQYF	TGTGCCTGGAGGAGGGGAGGCAGGGGCGAGCAGTACTTC
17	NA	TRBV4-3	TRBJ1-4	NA	CASSRAGAGATNEKLFF	TGCGCCAGCAGCCGAGCGGGGGCAGGGGCAACTAATGAAAAACTGTTTTTT
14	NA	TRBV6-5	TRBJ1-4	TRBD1	CASRTDRGSEKLFF	TGTGCCAGCAGGACAGACAGGGGGAGTGAAAAACTGTTTTTT
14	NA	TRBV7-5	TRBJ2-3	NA	CARSYTVAGGTQYF	NA
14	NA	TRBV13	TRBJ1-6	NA	CASSLSGGGSPLHF	TGTGCCAGCAGCTTATCCGGGGGGGGTTCACCCCTCCACTTT
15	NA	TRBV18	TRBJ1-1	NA	CASSPLQGRNQMAFF	TGTGCCAGCTCACCACTTCAGGGCCGGAATCAGATGGCTTTCTTT
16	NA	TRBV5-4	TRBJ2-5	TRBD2	CASSSLAGADQETQYF	TGTGCCAGCAGCTCCCTAGCGGGGGCCGACCAAGAGACCCAGTACTTC
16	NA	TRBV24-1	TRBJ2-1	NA	CATSGTGAGSYNEQFF	TGTGCCACCAGTGGGACCGGGGCCGGATCCTACAATGAGCAGTTCTTC
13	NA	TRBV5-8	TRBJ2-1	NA	CASSPGIYNEQFF	TGTGCCAGCAGTCCAGGAATCTACAATGAGCAGTTCTTC
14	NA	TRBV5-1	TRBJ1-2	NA	CASSHGTANYGYTF	TGCGCCAGCAGCCACGGGACGGCCAACTATGGCTACACCTTC
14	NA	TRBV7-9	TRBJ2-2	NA	CASSLGAHTGELFF	TGTGCCAGCAGCTTAGGGGCCCACACCGGGGAGCTGTTTTTT
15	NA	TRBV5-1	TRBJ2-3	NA	CASSNLEGGTDTQYF	TGCGCCAGCAGCAACCTAGAGGGGGGAACAGATACGCAGTATTTT
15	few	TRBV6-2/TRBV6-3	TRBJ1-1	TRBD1	CASSYHPGQGREAFF	TGTGCCAGCAGTTACCATCCGGGACAGGGAAGAGAAGCTTTCTTT
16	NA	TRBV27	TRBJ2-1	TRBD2	CASRSRGGDTNNEQFF	TGTGCCAGTCGATCTCGGGGGGGGGATACCAACAATGAGCAGTTCTTC
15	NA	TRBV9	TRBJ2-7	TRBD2	CASSATAGGRYEQYF	TGTGCCAGCAGCGCGACAGCGGGAGGACGTTACGAGCAGTACTTC
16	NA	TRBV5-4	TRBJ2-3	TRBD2	CASSLGAGVSTDTQYF	TGTGCCAGCAGCTTGGGGGCGGGAGTGAGCACAGATACGCAGTATTTT
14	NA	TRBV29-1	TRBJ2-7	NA	CSVGQFLGSYEQYF	TGCAGCGTTGGACAGTTCCTGGGCTCCTACGAGCAGTACTTC
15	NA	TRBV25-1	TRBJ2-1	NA	CASSVAGWDYNEQFF	TGTGCCAGCAGTGTCGCGGGTTGGGACTACAATGAGCAGTTCTTC
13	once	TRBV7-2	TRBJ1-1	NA	CASRWQPNTEAFF	TGTGCCAGCCGCTGGCAGCCGAACACTGAAGCTTTCTTT
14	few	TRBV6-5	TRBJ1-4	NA	CASSYSATNEKLFF	TGTGCCAGCAGTTACAGTGCAACTAATGAAAAACTGTTTTTT
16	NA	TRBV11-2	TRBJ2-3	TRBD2	CASSFGLASSADTQYF	TGTGCCAGCAGCTTCGGACTAGCATCTTCCGCAGATACGCAGTATTTT
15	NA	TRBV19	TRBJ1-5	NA	CASRPPGEGNQPQHF	TGTGCCAGTAGGCCCCCGGGGGAGGGCAATCAGCCCCAGCATTTT
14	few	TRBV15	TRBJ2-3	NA	CATSRGLYTDTQYF	TGTGCCACCAGCAGAGGACTGTACACAGATACGCAGTATTTT
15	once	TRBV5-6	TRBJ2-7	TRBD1	CASSLGQGGFYEQYF	TGTGCCAGCAGCCTTGGACAGGGGGGGTTTTACGAGCAGTACTTC
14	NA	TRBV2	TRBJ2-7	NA	CASILVSASSEQYF	NA
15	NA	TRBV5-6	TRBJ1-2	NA	CASRPTGGTNYGYTF	TGTGCCAGCAGACCCACCGGAGGGACTAACTATGGCTACACCTTC
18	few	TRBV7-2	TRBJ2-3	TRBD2	CASSLTSGRGGGTDTQYF	TGTGCCAGCAGCTTAACTAGCGGGAGGGGGGGAGGCACAGATACGCAGTATTTT
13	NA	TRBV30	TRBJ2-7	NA	CAWSDRDAYEQYF	TGTGCCTGGAGTGACAGGGACGCCTACGAGCAGTACTTC
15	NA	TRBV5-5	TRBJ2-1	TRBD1	CASSSGQVKYNEQFF	TGTGCCAGCAGCTCTGGACAGGTTAAATACAATGAGCAGTTCTTC
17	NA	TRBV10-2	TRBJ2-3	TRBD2	CASRSPSTSGNTDTQYF	TGCGCCAGCCGAAGCCCGTCGACTAGCGGGAACACAGATACGCAGTATTTT
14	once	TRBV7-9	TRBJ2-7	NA	CASSFQRQSYEQYF	TGTGCCAGCAGCTTTCAGCGACAGTCCTACGAGCAGTACTTC
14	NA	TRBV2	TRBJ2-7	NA	CASSRGADPYEQYF	TGTGCCAGCAGTCGGGGGGCGGACCCCTACGAGCAGTACTTC
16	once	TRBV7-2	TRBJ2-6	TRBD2	CASSLSGRVGANVLTF	TGTGCCAGCAGCTTGAGCGGGAGAGTTGGGGCCAACGTCCTGACTTTC
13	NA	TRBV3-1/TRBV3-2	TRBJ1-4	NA	CASSYTNPEKLFF	TGTGCCAGCAGCTATACGAATCCTGAAAAACTGTTTTTT
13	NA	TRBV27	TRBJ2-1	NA	CASSLQLRHEQFF	TGTGCCAGCAGTCTACAACTACGGCATGAGCAGTTCTTC